A selection of T cell receptor beta chains follows, all from one sample in a study of shared clonotypes between healthy human individuals. TCRdb keeps only in-frame clones here, not all; method: immunoSEQ multiplex PCR. The sample includes some 2,000,000 clones, less than 95% seen only once; the top ten take around 1.1%. Sequences were obtained from naive CD8+ T cells sorted from blood. All receptors come from a man younger than 30 in good health. CDR3s include the opening cysteine and the closing phenylalanine or tryptophan. D genes are given only for firm matches. Clone size is stated in some rows and not others, as once, few, many or a class when expanded.

clone_size,cdr3_length,d_call,v_call,j_call,cdr3_aa,cdr3_nt
NA,14,NA,TRBV4-1,TRBJ2-7,CASSQDRVSDEQYF,TGCGCCAGCAGCCAAGATCGGGTTTCGGACGAGCAGTACTTC
NA,17,NA,TRBV18,TRBJ2-7,CASSPPPQAATSYEQYF,TGTGCCAGCTCACCACCGCCCCAAGCGGCTACCTCCTACGAGCAGTACTTC
NA,13,TRBD1,TRBV10-2,TRBJ2-7,CASTGTDTYEQYF,TGCGCCAGTACCGGGACAGATACCTACGAGCAGTACTTC
NA,13,NA,TRBV5-1,TRBJ1-1,CASSFGSYTEAFF,TGCGCCAGCAGCTTCGGGAGTTACACTGAAGCTTTCTTT
NA,12,NA,TRBV2,TRBJ1-2,CASPQGQYGYTF,TGTGCCAGCCCGCAAGGACAGTATGGCTACACCTTC
NA,14,NA,TRBV4-2,TRBJ2-7,CASSPRRGRDEQYF,TGTGCCAGCAGCCCCCGCAGGGGTCGGGACGAGCAGTACTTC
NA,15,NA,TRBV30,TRBJ2-1,CAWSAGEISYNEQFF,TGTGCCTGGAGTGCTGGGGAAATCTCCTACAATGAGCAGTTCTTC
once,14,NA,TRBV30,TRBJ2-5,CAWSTLAVGETQYF,TGTGCCTGGAGTACCCTGGCAGTCGGGGAGACCCAGTACTTC
NA,14,TRBD2,TRBV19,TRBJ2-7,CASSTSGGAYEQYF,TGTGCCAGTAGTACCTCCGGGGGGGCTTACGAGCAGTACTTC
NA,18,TRBD2,TRBV12-5,TRBJ2-3,CASGLNPIAGSSTDTQYF,TGTGCTAGTGGTTTGAATCCCATAGCGGGCTCTAGCACAGATACGCAGTATTTT
NA,15,NA,TRBV9,TRBJ2-7,CASSSRRDEKYEQYF,TGTGCCAGCAGCTCAAGACGGGACGAAAAATACGAGCAGTACTTC
once,13,NA,TRBV5-4,TRBJ2-7,CASSLSNSEEQYF,TGTGCCAGCAGCTTGAGTAACTCGGAGGAGCAGTACTTC
once,17,NA,TRBV2,TRBJ1-1,CASSTTGGGGRYTEAFF,TGTGCCAGCAGTACCACCGGCGGCGGGGGAAGATACACTGAAGCTTTCTTT
NA,14,NA,TRBV5-1,TRBJ2-7,CASSLQDGSYEQYF,TGCGCCAGCAGCCTACAGGACGGCTCCTACGAGCAGTACTTC
NA,15,TRBD2,TRBV6-5,TRBJ2-1,CASSPLAGVNNEQFF,TGTGCCAGCAGCCCACTAGCGGGGGTTAACAATGAGCAGTTCTTC
NA,15,NA,TRBV6-5,TRBJ1-1,CASSASRGANTEAFF,TGTGCCAGCAGTGCCTCCAGAGGAGCGAACACTGAAGCTTTCTTT
NA,13,NA,TRBV21-1,TRBJ2-3,CASSKNGRDTQYF,TGTGCCAGCAGCAAAAATGGAAGGGATACGCAGTATTTT
NA,16,NA,TRBV12-1,TRBJ2-7,CASSFRGTSRSYEQYF,TGTGCCAGCAGCTTTAGAGGGACTAGCCGCTCCTACGAGCAGTACTTC
NA,13,NA,TRBV10-3,TRBJ2-7,CAMSRDGAYEQYF,TGTGCCATGAGCCGGGACGGAGCCTACGAGCAGTACTTC
NA,14,NA,TRBV6-5,TRBJ1-6,CASSYSGGGSPLHF,TGTGCCAGCAGTTACTCAGGGGGTGGATCACCCCTCCACTTT
once,15,NA,TRBV28,TRBJ2-7,CASSFQDKERGRQYF,TGTGCCAGCAGTTTCCAGGATAAAGAACGAGGGCGGCAGTACTTC
NA,15,NA,TRBV5-1,TRBJ2-1,CASSLEGGSYNEQFF,TGCGCCAGCAGCTTGGAAGGGGGCTCCTACAATGAGCAGTTCTTC
NA,15,TRBD1,TRBV5-1,TRBJ2-7,CASSLAGTEIYEQYF,TGCGCCAGCAGCCTAGCCGGGACAGAGATTTACGAGCAGTACTTC
NA,12,NA,TRBV6-1,TRBJ2-7,CASSEVPGKQYF,TGTGCCAGCAGTGAAGTCCCGGGTAAGCAGTACTTC
NA,11,NA,TRBV10-1,TRBJ2-2,CASRDTGELFF,TGCGCCAGCAGGGACACCGGGGAGCTGTTTTTT
once,14,NA,TRBV12-5,TRBJ2-5,CASGLFVTGETQYF,TGTGCTAGTGGTTTGTTCGTGACTGGGGAGACCCAGTACTTC
NA,13,NA,TRBV7-9,TRBJ2-5,CASWYGVTGTQYF,TGTGCCAGCTGGTACGGGGTCACAGGGACCCAGTACTTC
NA,11,NA,TRBV6-5,TRBJ1-2,CASREGVGYTF,TGTGCCAGCAGGGAGGGGGTTGGCTACACCTTC
NA,13,NA,TRBV30,TRBJ2-1,CAWSGLSYNEQFF,TGTGCCTGGAGCGGGCTCTCCTACAATGAGCAGTTCTTC
NA,14,NA,TRBV27,TRBJ2-7,CASSGWGAGYEQYF,TGTGCCAGCAGTGGGTGGGGTGCCGGCTACGAGCAGTACTTC
NA,15,NA,TRBV5-8,TRBJ2-5,CASGNEGTSQETQYF,TGTGCCAGCGGTAACGAGGGCACCTCACAAGAGACCCAGTACTTC
NA,14,NA,TRBV21-1,TRBJ1-3,CASSRGFPGNTIYF,TGTGCCAGCAGCAGAGGCTTTCCAGGAAACACCATATATTTT
NA,15,NA,TRBV6-1,TRBJ1-4,CASSVLGATNEKLFF,TGTGCCAGCAGTGTCTTAGGGGCAACTAATGAAAAACTGTTTTTT
NA,15,TRBD1,TRBV27,TRBJ1-6,CASSITNRGGSPLHF,TGTGCCAGCAGTATTACGAACAGGGGGGGATCACCCCTCCACTTT
NA,12,NA,TRBV30,TRBJ1-1,CAWSLGSTEAFF,TGTGCCTGGAGTTTGGGGAGTACTGAAGCTTTCTTT
once,15,TRBD1,TRBV7-9,TRBJ2-7,CASSTGQGTSYEQYF,TGTGCCAGCAGTACTGGACAGGGGACCTCCTACGAGCAGTACTTC